These 26 T cell receptor beta chains share one sample of origin, sequenced in a study of shared clonotypes between healthy human individuals. The method was immunoSEQ multiplex PCR; TCRdb's version includes in-frame clones alone and lacks a portion of them. This table has a few million clones, approximately 90% appearing once. Sequenced sample: naive CD4+ T cells from PBMCs. Subset noted: CD45RA+ positively selected. The receptors here all came from a man aged 18 to 35 in good health. Some clones in this sample may be carry-over from other donors' samples.

The gene calls are TRBV11-2 and TRBJ2-7; no clear D gene. Trimming cost V 5 bases and J 2 bases, with 10 bases left between them. The CDR3 contains 13 residues. Germline CDR1 and CDR2: SGHAT and FQNNGV. The CDR3 region has the DNA TGTGCCAGCAGCCCGACTCCAACCTACGAGCAGTACTTC. Its translation: CASSPTPTYEQYF.

The chain is built from TRBV2 and TRBJ1-1; D uncertain. The length of the CDR3 is 15 residues. Germline V CDR1 and CDR2: SNHLY, FYNNEI. V was shortened by 4 bases and J by 4 bases, with 16 bases between the two germline ends. CDR3 sequence reads: CASSGPGGPSTEAFF. CDR3 DNA sequence: TGTGCCAGCAGTGGGCCGGGAGGTCCAAGCACTGAAGCTTTCTTT. The full variable domain, its missing parts supplied by reference TRBV2 and TRBJ1-1, is EPEVTQTPSHQVTQMGQEVILRCVPISNHLYFYWYRQILGQKVEFLVSFYNNEISEKSEIFDDQFSVERPDGSNFTLKIRSTKLEDSAMYFCASSGPGGPSTEAFFGQGTRLTVV.

The chain employs TRBV2 and TRBJ2-3, with D perhaps TRBD1 or TRBD2 (6 bases each). Germline CDR1 and CDR2: SNHLY and FYNNEI. The CDR3 runs to 15 residues. V was clipped by 3 bases and J by 2 bases, with 12 bases between them. CDR3 nucleotide sequence: TGTGCCAGCAGTGAGTCGGGGGCACCCACAGATACGCAGTATTTT. Translating gives CASSESGAPTDTQYF.

This chain uses TRBV29-1 with TRBJ2-7; tentatively, D is TRBD1 or TRBD2 (6 bases each). Trimming took off 4 bases at V and 2 bases at J, with 12 bases between the two ends. The germline V gene has CDR1 SQVTM and CDR2 ANQGSEA. The CDR3 contains 13 residues. CDR3 sequence (DNA): TGCAGCGTTGGTGGAGGGGGAGCCTACGAGCAGTACTTC. This sequence encodes CSVGGGGAYEQYF.

This chain connects TRBV2 to TRBJ1-5; 7 bases map to TRBD1. The CDR3 extends over 15 amino acids. The germline V gene has CDR1 SNHLY and CDR2 FYNNEI. After removal of 6 bases from V and 2 bases from J, the junction contained 7 bases not matched to a gene. The CDR3 bases are TGTGCCAGCAGGATAGACAGGGAAGGCAATCAGCCCCAGCATTTT. Translated: CASRIDREGNQPQHF.

The genes are TRBV11-2 and TRBJ2-1; D uncertain. V lost 5 bases and J 0 bases, leaving 17 bases between the germline ends. Germline CDR1 is SGHAT and CDR2 is FQNNGV. The CDR3 contains 17 residues. CDR3: CASSHTATVSSYNEQFF. The DNA for the CDR3 is TGTGCCAGCAGCCACACCGCAACGGTAAGCTCCTACAATGAGCAGTTCTTC.

The chain combines TRBV6-5 with TRBJ2-5, with TRBD1 as a possible D gene (6 bases). CDR1 MNHEY and CDR2 SVGAGI come from the germline V gene. Trimming left V 0 bases short and J 5 bases short, with 10 bases between. The CDR3 is 14 residues long. CDR3 sequence reads: CASSYSGARETQYF. The CDR3 DNA reads as TGTGCCAGCAGTTACTCGGGGGCCCGGGAGACCCAGTACTTC.

This chain links TRBV2 with TRBJ2-2, with 13 bases that match TRBD2. The J segment lost 6 bases and the V segment lost 4 bases, leaving 2 bases of the junction unmatched. In germline, CDR1 is SNHLY, CDR2 FYNNEI. CDR3 length: 15 residues. CDR3 nucleotides: TGTGCCAGCAGTGGGACTAGCGGGAGTTCCGGGGAGCTGTTTTTT. Encoded protein: CASSGTSGSSGELFF.

This sequence joins TRBV4-2 and TRBJ2-7, with no clear D. The ends were cut back, 8 bases at V and 6 bases at J, with 14 bases in the middle. Germline assignment: CDR1 LGHNA and CDR2 YNFKEQ. This CDR3 is 12 amino acids long. CDR3 sequence: CASSQGFGEQYF. CDR3 in DNA: TGTGCCAGCTCGCAAGGATTCGGCGAGCAGTACTTC.

This sequence joins TRBV7-9 and TRBJ1-1; perhaps TRBD1 as D (5 bases). CDR1 is SEHNR and CDR2 is FQNEAQ in the germline V gene (reference sequence). V was pared by 6 bases and J by 2 bases, with 10 bases between. The CDR3 has 13 amino acids. CDR3 nucleotide sequence: TGTGCCAGCAGGGGACGGGAAAACACTGAAGCTTTCTTT. Protein product: CASRGRENTEAFF.

The chain carries TRBV11-2 and TRBJ2-2, with D tentatively TRBD2 (6 bases). V shed 5 bases and J shed 6 bases, with 22 bases lying between them. The CDR3 is made up of 17 amino acids. The germline V gene encodes CDR1 SGHAT and CDR2 FQNNGV. The CDR3, as DNA: TGTGCCAGCAGCGCCCGAGCTAGCGCCAAGATTTCCGGGGAGCTGTTTTTT. Translating it yields CASSARASAKISGELFF.

The V and J genes are TRBV4-1 and TRBJ2-7; D is possibly TRBD1 or TRBD2 (6 bases each). Germline CDR1 reads MGHRA; CDR2 reads YSYEKL. Between the trimmed V and J ends, which lost 3 bases and 5 bases, there was a span of 11 bases. The CDR3 loop spans 13 amino acids. DNA of the CDR3: TGCGCCAGCAGCCATGCGAGGGGGGACGAGCAGTACTTC. This gives the protein CASSHARGDEQYF.

J is TRBJ1-4 and V is TRBV4-1, with D perhaps matching TRBD1 (6 bases). The CDR3 totals 15 residues. Germline loops: CDR1 MGHRA, CDR2 YSYEKL. Trimming pared 1 base from V and 4 bases from J, leaving 10 bases between. The CDR3: CASSQAGALNEKLFF. CDR3 bases: TGCGCCAGCAGCCAAGCAGGGGCCCTTAATGAAAAACTGTTTTTT.

V gene TRBV4-3 combines with J gene TRBJ1-2; no clear D. The germline V gene has CDR1 LGHNA and CDR2 YSLEER. This CDR3 is built from 15 residues. Trimming removed 4 bases from V and 5 bases from J, with 17 bases in between. The CDR3 DNA reads as TGCGCCAGCAGCCCTCAACCGTACCAAAGATATGGCTACACCTTC. It encodes CASSPQPYQRYGYTF.

The rearrangement links TRBV19 to TRBJ2-1; 10 positions match TRBD1. The length of the CDR3 is 17 residues. From germline, CDR1 is LNHDA and CDR2 SQIVND (reference sequence). Trimming cost V 9 bases and J 3 bases; bases outside gene matches: 14. CDR3 sequence reads: CASKFEVGTGVYNEQFF. Written as DNA, the CDR3 is TGTGCCAGCAAGTTTGAAGTCGGGACAGGGGTCTACAATGAGCAGTTCTTC. The variable domain in full, completed from reference TRBV19 and TRBJ2-1, reads DGGITQSPKYLFRKEGQNVTLSCEQNLNHDAMYWYRQDPGQGLRLIYYSQIVNDFQKGDIAEGYSVSREKKESFPLTVTSAQKNPTAFYLCASKFEVGTGVYNEQFFGPGTRLTVL.

The chain carries TRBV28 and TRBJ1-4; D gene unclear. There are 14 residues in the CDR3. The germline V and J ends were trimmed by 2 bases and 6 bases, with 10 bases remaining between them. Germline loops: CDR1 MDHEN, CDR2 SYDVKM. The CDR3: CASSLRASYEKLFF. In DNA, the CDR3 is TGTGCCAGCAGTTTACGGGCTTCTTATGAAAAACTGTTTTTT.

This clone came up once. V is TRBV23-1 and J is TRBJ2-7, with 8 bases fitting TRBD1. TRBV23-1 is reported as an ORF; its role is uncertain. The trim removed 4 bases at V and 3 bases at J, leaving 11 bases unmatched. The CDR3 consists of 16 residues. The CDR3 is CASSPQTGELGYEQYF. CDR3 in DNA: TGCGCCAGCAGTCCGCAGACAGGGGAGCTCGGCTACGAGCAGTACTTC.

The J gene is TRBJ2-5, the V gene TRBV12-5; no clear D. Germline-derived CDR1 and CDR2 are LGHNT and FRNRAP. The CDR3 totals 13 residues. Trimming removed 2 bases at V and 5 bases at J, with 9 bases between. The CDR3 DNA reads TGTGCTAGTGGTTTGACAGCCCCCGAGACCCAGTACTTC. Amino acids: CASGLTAPETQYF.

The chain's CDR3 is CAISLSGNTIYF. DNA of the CDR3: TGTGCCATCAGCCTCTCTGGAAACACCATATATTTT. The V and J genes are TRBV10-3 and TRBJ1-3; D gene ambiguous. Deletions cut 6 bases from V and 0 bases from J, with 3 bases between. This CDR3 comprises 12 residues. Germline V CDR1 and CDR2: ENHRY, SYGVKD.

V and J are TRBV30 and TRBJ2-5; D is unclear. Germline V lookup: CDR1 GTSNPN, CDR2 SVGIG (reference sequence). The CDR3 is 14 amino acids. V lost 0 bases to trimming and J lost 2 bases, with 10 bases between them. The CDR3 spells CAWSVSTTQETQYF. The CDR3 region has the DNA TGTGCCTGGAGTGTTTCCACGACGCAAGAGACCCAGTACTTC.

This clone is a singleton in its sample. The chain is built from TRBV7-3 and TRBJ2-6; TRBD2 might be the D (5 bases). This CDR3 is built from 16 residues. The V gene lost 4 bases and the J gene lost 2 bases, with 12 bases spanning the gap. The V gene's germline CDR1 is SGHTA and CDR2 FQGTGA. This chain's CDR3 is CASSSDPSTGANVLTF. CDR3 DNA sequence: TGTGCCAGCAGCTCCGACCCTAGCACTGGGGCCAACGTCCTGACTTTC.

This clone turned up a few times. The chain is built from TRBV30 and TRBJ1-1; D gene unclear. Germline values: CDR1 GTSNPN, CDR2 SVGIG (reference sequence). Trimming pared 5 bases from V and 4 bases from J, leaving 11 bases between. This CDR3 has 12 amino acids. The CDR3 DNA reads as TGTGCCTGGCTTCAAAGTTCCACTGAAGCTTTCTTT. It codes for CAWLQSSTEAFF.

The rearrangement joins TRBV4-3 to TRBJ1-1; 8 nucleotides align to TRBD1. V gave up 4 bases and J gave up 7 bases; unmatched junction bases: 11. This CDR3 is 15 amino acids long. Germline V CDR1 and CDR2: LGHNA, YSLEER. Here the CDR3 DNA reads TGCGCCAGCAGCCTAAGGACAGGGATCGCAGGTGAAGCTTTCTTT. Amino acids: CASSLRTGIAGEAFF.

V and J are TRBV5-5 and TRBJ2-5; a weak D match, TRBD1 (8 bases). Germline assignment: CDR1 SGHKS and CDR2 YYEKEE (reference sequence). The CDR3 loop spans 14 amino acids. The ends were cut back, 3 bases at V and 5 bases at J, with 14 bases in the middle. The CDR3 protein is CASSSGQGGETQYF. The CDR3 nucleotides read TGTGCCAGCAGCTCAGGACAGGGAGGGGAGACCCAGTACTTC.

V and J are TRBV12-5 and TRBJ2-1, with TRBD2 matching over 10 bases. V shed 0 bases, J shed 7 bases, and the junction held 6 bases outside the gene matches. The CDR3 is 16 amino acids. Germline-derived CDR1 and CDR2 are LGHNT and FRNRAP. The CDR3 sequence: CASGLVASGSGNEQFF. The CDR3 DNA reads TGTGCTAGTGGTTTGGTGGCTAGCGGGAGTGGTAATGAGCAGTTCTTC.

The chain uses TRBV19 and TRBJ1-5; weak D call: TRBD1 (5 bases). The CDR3 has 15 residues. Trimming removed 3 bases from V and 0 bases from J, with 9 bases in between. In germline, CDR1 is LNHDA, CDR2 SQIVND (reference sequence). CDR3 region: CASSIQGYSNQPQHF. The CDR3 DNA follows: TGTGCCAGTAGTATCCAGGGTTATAGCAATCAGCCCCAGCATTTT.